The 19 T cell receptor beta chains reported below all come from one sample, sequenced in a study of a mutant IDH1 vaccine in newly diagnosed glioma. Their antigens are not known. Documented time point: week 47, end of study. What each vaccine dose contained was 300 ug of mutant IDH1 20-mer peptide, accompanied by topical imiquimod. Assay: immunoSEQ multiplex PCR; the TCRdb copy retains only in-frame clones and omits some. The sample consists of tens of thousands of clones, 60% to 80% of them appearing once. The sequencing used PBMCs, collected from a glioma patient whose treatment included an IDH1 peptide vaccine. The receptors were sampled from a middle-aged man with glioma.

V is TRBV30 and J is TRBJ1-6, with a weak D call TRBD1 (6 bases). The CDR3 sequence is 12 residues long. Deletions cut 5 bases from V and 6 bases from J, with 8 bases between. Per germline, CDR1 GTSNPN and CDR2 SVGIG (reference sequence). CDR3: CAWGQTNSPLHF. DNA of the CDR3: TGTGCCTGGGGACAGACTAATTCACCCCTCCACTTT.

This rearrangement joins TRBV6-5 to TRBJ2-5, with 7 bases aligning to TRBD1. Germline-derived CDR1 and CDR2 are MNHEY and SVGAGI. V was clipped by 5 bases and J by 4 bases; unmatched bases: 7. This CDR3 is 14 amino acids long. The CDR3 nucleotides read TGTGCCAGCAGTAGGGACAGTCGAGGAGAGACCCAGTACTTC. As protein: CASSRDSRGETQYF.

The V and J genes are TRBV6-5 and TRBJ2-1; 10 nucleotides agree with TRBD2. Germline V gene data show CDR1 as MNHEY and CDR2 as SVGAGI. Trimming removed 6 bases from V and 12 bases from J; junction bases left unmatched: 14. This CDR3 contains 15 residues. The CDR3, as DNA: TGTGCCAGCAGCGCCGCGAGCGGGGGGGCGGGGGGGCAGTTCTTC. Translation gives CASSAASGGAGGQFF.

J is TRBJ2-7 and V is TRBV11-1; the D is unclear. CDR3 length equals 13 residues. Trimming removed 3 bases from V and 4 bases from J, with 10 bases in between. CDR1 SGHAT and CDR2 FQDESV come from the germline V gene (reference sequence). The CDR3 protein is CASSFGRGYEQYF. CDR3 nucleotide sequence: TGTGCCAGCAGCTTCGGTCGTGGATACGAGCAGTACTTC.

The chain joins TRBV6-5 to TRBJ2-7, with a possible D match to TRBD1 (5 bases). The ends were cut back, 9 bases at V and 6 bases at J, with 12 bases in the middle. Germline V lookup: CDR1 MNHEY, CDR2 SVGAGI. This CDR3 has 11 amino acids. In nucleotides, the CDR3 is TGTGCCAGTGAGAAGGGGCCCGAGCAGTACTTC. It is translated as CASEKGPEQYF.

This clone occurred a few times. This chain links TRBV6-6 with TRBJ1-5; perhaps TRBD1 as D (5 bases). Germline V gene data show CDR1 as MNHNY and CDR2 as SVGAGI (reference sequence). The CDR3 sequence is 14 residues long. The V gene lost 0 bases and the J gene lost 9 bases, with 12 bases spanning the gap. CDR3 in amino acids: CASSYSPGPTPQHF. As DNA, the CDR3 is TGTGCCAGCAGTTACTCTCCGGGGCCAACGCCCCAGCATTTT.

V gene TRBV19 combines with J gene TRBJ1-5, with 7 bases matching TRBD1. The CDR3 totals 14 residues. Germline-derived CDR1 and CDR2 are LNHDA and SQIVND (reference sequence). Unmatched junction bases numbered 4, after V lost 8 bases and J lost 0 bases. The chain's CDR3 is CASGQVYSNQPQHF. For the CDR3, the DNA is TGTGCCAGTGGACAGGTTTATAGCAATCAGCCCCAGCATTTT.

In its sample, this clone was seen once. The V and J genes are TRBV5-1 and TRBJ1-1, with D maybe TRBD1 (5 bases). V was shortened by 7 bases and J by 3 bases, with 13 bases between the two germline ends. The CDR3 has 13 residues. Germline CDR1 SGHRS, CDR2 YFSETQ. CDR3 sequence: CASGGEEDTEAFF. The CDR3 region has the DNA TGCGCCAGCGGGGGGGAGGAGGACACTGAAGCTTTCTTT.

The chain has TRBV15 and TRBJ2-2; tentatively, D is TRBD1 or TRBD2 (5 bases each). V gave up 5 bases and J gave up 6 bases, with 16 bases separating them. This CDR3 has 15 amino acids. Germline V lookup: CDR1 LNHNV, CDR2 YYDKDF (reference sequence). The CDR3 here is CATSPSRDPPGELFF. Written as DNA, the CDR3 is TGTGCCACCAGCCCGTCCCGGGACCCACCCGGGGAGCTGTTTTTT.

The chain combines TRBV28 with TRBJ2-2, with 12 bases identical to TRBD1. Looked up from germline, CDR1 is MDHEN and CDR2 is SYDVKM. With 6 bases clipped from V and 6 bases from J, the junction kept 2 bases outside the gene matches. The CDR3 contains 14 residues. CDR3 residues: CASRGTGGSGELFF. The CDR3 bases are TGTGCCAGCAGGGGGACAGGGGGCTCCGGGGAGCTGTTTTTT.

This clone was observed a single time. V is TRBV5-6 and J is TRBJ2-3, with 8 bases lining up with TRBD1. This CDR3 is 17 amino acids long. V lost 5 bases and J lost 0; bases outside the gene matches: 11. Germline V lookup: CDR1 SGHDT, CDR2 YYEEEE. This chain's CDR3 is CASRGTGTIPSTDTQYF. CDR3 bases: TGTGCCAGCAGGGGGACAGGTACCATCCCTAGCACAGATACGCAGTATTTT.

V usage is TRBV27 and J usage is TRBJ1-1, with D hard to call. Germline V gene data show CDR1 as MNHEY and CDR2 as SMNVEV (reference sequence). The CDR3 covers 11 residues. V was trimmed by 4 bases and J by 6 bases, leaving 6 bases between them. CDR3 sequence (DNA): TGTGCCAGCAGTTATGGACCTGAAGCTTTCTTT. It yields the protein CASSYGPEAFF.

The rearrangement uses TRBV6-1 and TRBJ1-2, with TRBD1 identical over 9 bases. This CDR3 spans 15 amino acids. The V gene end was trimmed by 6 bases and the J gene end by 4 bases; junction bases not matched to a gene: 9. Per the germline V gene, CDR1 is MNHNS and CDR2 is SASEGT. The CDR3 loop is CASRGQGPFGYGYTF. The CDR3 nucleotides are TGTGCCAGCAGAGGACAGGGGCCTTTCGGCTATGGCTACACCTTC.

This chain uses TRBV5-6 with TRBJ1-2; 8 bases fit TRBD1. Germline assignment: CDR1 SGHDT and CDR2 YYEEEE. The trim removed 4 bases at V and 2 bases at J, leaving 10 bases unmatched. The CDR3 sequence is 16 residues long. Here the CDR3 reads CASSQPIWTGNYGYTF. CDR3 nucleotides: TGTGCCAGCAGCCAACCAATATGGACAGGGAACTATGGCTACACCTTC. Combining the CDR3 with reference TRBV5-6 and TRBJ1-2 gives the whole variable domain DAGVTQSPTHLIKTRGQQVTLRCSPKSGHDTVSWYQQALGQGPQFIFQYYEEEERQRGNFPDRFSGHQFPNYSSELNVNALLLGDSALYLCASSQPIWTGNYGYTFGSGTRLTVV.

The chain joins TRBV4-3 to TRBJ2-1; D is uncertain. Germline V gives CDR1 LGHNA, CDR2 YSLEER. Trimming took off 1 base at V and 7 bases at J, with 8 bases between the two ends. The CDR3 is made up of 13 amino acids. This CDR3 reads CASSQVGGNEQFF. For the CDR3, the DNA is TGCGCCAGCAGCCAAGTGGGTGGAAATGAGCAGTTCTTC.

The chain is built from TRBV10-3 and TRBJ2-7, with 10 bases identical to TRBD1. This CDR3 is 13 amino acids long. The ends lost 8 bases at V and 3 bases at J; junction bases unmatched: 4. Germline CDR1 is ENHRY and CDR2 is SYGVKD. CDR3 sequence reads: CAIGGTGVYEQYF. CDR3 in DNA: TGTGCCATCGGGGGGACAGGGGTCTACGAGCAGTACTTC.

The chain couples TRBV5-1 to TRBJ2-1, with 10 bases lining up with TRBD2. V trimming: 0 bases; J trimming: 11 bases; junction bases outside the gene matches: 11. The CDR3 length is 16 residues. Germline assignment: CDR1 SGHRS and CDR2 YFSETQ. Written as DNA, the CDR3 is TGCGCCAGCAGCTTGGAGTCCAGCGGGGGGGCCAGCCAGCAGTTCTTC. Its translation: CASSLESSGGASQQFF.

V is TRBV7-8 and J is TRBJ2-5; 11 bases agree with TRBD2. V was pared by 4 bases and J by 2 bases, with 3 bases of the junction left unmatched. Germline V CDR1 and CDR2: SGHVS, FQNEAQ. The CDR3 has 15 amino acids. CDR3 residues: CASSSIAGGQETQYF. The DNA of the CDR3 is TGTGCCAGCAGCTCAATAGCGGGGGGGCAAGAGACCCAGTACTTC.

The chain has TRBV10-3 and TRBJ1-1; 10 bases line up with TRBD1. The V and J ends lost 4 bases and 3 bases, in that order; junction bases with no gene match: 2. This CDR3 spans 14 amino acids. Per the germline V gene, CDR1 is ENHRY and CDR2 is SYGVKD. CDR3 nucleotides: TGTGCCATCAGTGGGGACAGGGGAGACACTGAAGCTTTCTTT. Residues: CAISGDRGDTEAFF.